These T cell receptor beta chains were read from a single sample in a study of cytomegalovirus exposure and HLA in healthy donors. Profiled with immunoSEQ multiplex PCR; TCRdb holds only in-frame clones, not every one. Of 140,000 or so clones listed, over 75% are singletons. The sequenced material came from PBMCs. The receptors stem from a man aged 40-50 years in good health and CMV-seronegative. Both conserved end residues are part of each CDR3. The size of a clone is reported for some rows only, either as once, few or many, or as a class for expanded clones.

V: TRBV12-5
size: .
CDR3: CASGFAHRSEAFF

V: TRBV7-9
size: .
CDR3: CASVPPWDTVNTEAFF

V: TRBV19
size: .
CDR3: CASSSLAGRGQETQYF

V: TRBV15
size: .
CDR3: CVTSREQQVYNEQFF

V: TRBV2
size: .
CDR3: CASRTEYEQYF

V: TRBV7-2
size: once
CDR3: CASSPGTSGGVGELFF

V: TRBV2
size: .
CDR3: CASSEFGANYGYTF

V: TRBV11-2
size: .
CDR3: CASSLEGVGWAGPADTQYF

V: TRBV5-1
size: few
CDR3: CASSPGQNTGELFF

V: TRBV28
size: once
CDR3: CASSLGLITDTQYF

V: TRBV30
size: .
CDR3: CAWSVTRERSYNEQFF

V: TRBV7-2
size: once
CDR3: CASSLGDSGYQPQHF

V: TRBV7-7
size: .
CDR3: CASSHLGAMNTGELFF

V: TRBV4-2
size: .
CDR3: CASSQEGDQETQYF

V: TRBV6-6
size: .
CDR3: CASSYWDSRSDTQYF

V: TRBV14
size: once
CDR3: CASSQGGLAYEQYF

V: TRBV18
size: .
CDR3: CASSPGQGAPYEQYF

V: TRBV5-1
size: few
CDR3: CASSLAGTSVRNEQFF

V: TRBV19
size: .
CDR3: CASSRTGTQGGNEKLFF

V: TRBV10-3
size: .
CDR3: CAIATELTDTQYF

V: TRBV9
size: .
CDR3: CASSVAGLAALHEQFF

V: TRBV2
size: .
CDR3: CASSEAPGQIGTEGF

V: TRBV5-4
size: .
CDR3: CASSLAGQGRRGDTQYF

V: TRBV2
size: few
CDR3: CASSGAQGQKYQPQHF

V: TRBV7-9
size: .
CDR3: CASSLGADLQYF

V: TRBV28
size: .
CDR3: CASIGEALGYTF

V: TRBV13
size: .
CDR3: CASSLAGLNKPDTQYF

V: TRBV5-4
size: .
CDR3: CASSFGTAKRTDTQYF

V: TRBV30
size: .
CDR3: CAWSRGNTIYF

V: TRBV2
size: .
CDR3: CASSIGTASGSTDTQYF

V: TRBV15
size: once
CDR3: CATSRVGGMVGGSGNTIYF

V: TRBV5-1
size: .
CDR3: CASSPELYSTDTQYF

V: TRBV11-2
size: few
CDR3: CASSSYGQVSTDTQYF

V: TRBV7-9
size: .
CDR3: CASSQTGTAYEQYF

V: TRBV7-2
size: .
CDR3: CASSLVSGRDGYEQYF